The 29 T cell receptor beta chains listed next were all sequenced from one sample in a study of blood T cell repertoires in COVID-19. The assay was immunoSEQ multiplex PCR, and TCRdb's table has in-frame clones only and misses some. The sample lists about 45,000 clones; about nine tenths were seen once. The material sequenced was peripheral blood. Receptors originate from a man between 65 and 79 years old with active COVID-19.

The V call is TRBV4-3, the J call TRBJ2-3; possible D gene TRBD2, 7 bases. Germline CDR1 LGHNA, CDR2 YSLEER. The V and J ends lost 0 bases and 8 bases respectively, with 15 bases between them. The CDR3 covers 15 residues. CDR3 loop: CASSQDPRGGVTQYF. CDR3 DNA sequence: TGCGCCAGCAGCCAAGATCCCAGGGGAGGGGTTACGCAGTATTTT.

The chain employs TRBV29-1 and TRBJ1-1; 7 bases agree with TRBD1. CDR3 size: 16 residues. J lost 10 bases, V lost 7 bases, and 24 bases had no gene match. Per the germline V gene, CDR1 is SQVTM and CDR2 is ANQGSEA. The chain's CDR3 is CSGRFAAAAGGDAAFF. The CDR3 DNA follows: TGCAGCGGCCGATTCGCTGCGGCAGCAGGGGGTGATGCAGCTTTCTTT. Full variable domain (remainder filled in from reference TRBV29-1 and TRBJ1-1): SAVISQKPSRDICQRGTSLTIQCQVDSQVTMMFWYRQQPGQSLTLIATANQGSEATYESGFVIDKFPISRPNLTFSTLTVSNMSPEDSSIYLCSGRFAAAAGGDAAFFGQGTRLTVV.

The chain links TRBV6-6 to TRBJ2-7, with a possible D match to TRBD1 (5 bases). CDR3 length equals 13 residues. Trimming took off 9 bases at V and 3 bases at J, with 15 bases between the two ends. Per germline, CDR1 MNHNY and CDR2 SVGAGI (reference sequence). This CDR3 is CASRRGFNYEQYF. Here the CDR3 DNA reads TGTGCCAGTAGAAGGGGTTTTAACTACGAGCAGTACTTC.

The V and J genes are TRBV4-3 and TRBJ2-1; 9 positions match TRBD1. The CDR3 consists of 18 residues. Germline-derived CDR1 and CDR2 are LGHNA and YSLEER. After removal of 0 bases from V and 6 bases from J, the junction contained 12 bases not matched to a gene. The CDR3 DNA sequence: TGCGCCAGCAGCCAAGATCTAGACAGGGGGGCAAAGAGCAATGAGCAGTTCTTC. This gives the protein CASSQDLDRGAKSNEQFF.

The sample holds a few counts of this clone. This chain uses TRBV5-1 with TRBJ2-7, with 11 bases aligning to TRBD2. J gave up 0 bases and V 0 bases, and 2 bases lay outside the gene matches. CDR1 is SGHRS and CDR2 is YFSETQ in the germline V gene. The CDR3 loop spans 16 amino acids. The CDR3: CASSLGTSGFSYEQYF. In DNA, the CDR3 is TGCGCCAGCAGCTTGGGGACTAGCGGGTTCTCCTACGAGCAGTACTTC.

The rearrangement links TRBV3-1 (or the pseudogene TRBV3-2) to TRBJ2-1, with TRBD2 identical over 11 bases. This CDR3 comprises 17 residues. Trimming cost V 4 bases and J 0 bases; bases outside gene matches: 5. CDR1 LGHDT and CDR2 YNNKEL come from the germline V gene (reference sequence). The CDR3 nucleotides are TGTGCCAGCAGCCTCCGACTAGCGGGACTCTCCTACAATGAGCAGTTCTTC. Translating gives CASSLRLAGLSYNEQFF.

The V call is TRBV5-6, the J call TRBJ2-7; D may be TRBD1 (5 bases). This CDR3 spans 14 amino acids. Trimming shortened V by 4 bases and J by 2 bases, and 13 bases separated the two germline ends. Germline CDR1 is SGHDT and CDR2 is YYEEEE. The CDR3 DNA sequence: TGTGCCAGCAGCATCAGGGTGAAGCCCTACGAGCAGTACTTC. Its protein product is CASSIRVKPYEQYF.

This clone occurred once. The chain combines TRBV7-3 with TRBJ2-7; TRBD2 agrees at 10 bases. The CDR3 runs 13 residues. Germline V gene lookup returns CDR1 SGHTA and CDR2 FQGTGA. V lost 3 bases to trimming and J lost 4 bases; unmatched junction nucleotides: 0. The CDR3 protein is CASSFSGGYEQYF. The CDR3 DNA sequence: TGTGCCAGCAGCTTTAGCGGGGGGTACGAGCAGTACTTC. The full variable domain, completed using reference TRBV7-3 and TRBJ2-7, is GAGVSQTPSNKVTEKGKYVELRCDPISGHTALYWYRQSLGQGPEFLIYFQGTGAADDSGLPNDRFFAVRPEGSVSTLKIQRTERGDSAVYLCASSFSGGYEQYFGPGTRLTVT.

CDR3 DNA sequence: TGTGCCAGCAGCTTAGGGACTAGCGGCGCCTACAATGAGCAGTTCTTC. This codes for CASSLGTSGAYNEQFF. The rearrangement links TRBV11-3 to TRBJ2-1; 10 nucleotides align to TRBD2. The junction had 2 bases not matched to a gene; V was cut back by 1 base and J by 2 bases. The CDR3 is made up of 16 amino acids. Germline CDR1 reads SGHNT; CDR2 reads YENEEA.

CDR3 amino acids: CASSLVGGAGNTIYF. Here the CDR3 DNA reads TGTGCCAGCAGCCTCGTGGGGGGAGCTGGAAACACCATATATTTT. This chain uses TRBV6-5 with TRBJ1-3, with a tentative D call TRBD1 (5 bases). From germline, CDR1 is MNHEY and CDR2 SVGAGI. The CDR3 sequence is 15 residues long. Trimming pared 6 bases from V and 2 bases from J, leaving 14 bases between.

The V call is TRBV28, the J call TRBJ1-2; no reliable D call. Trimming pared 0 bases from V and 8 bases from J, leaving 7 bases between. The CDR3 consists of 12 residues. From germline, CDR1 is MDHEN and CDR2 SYDVKM. CDR3 in DNA: TGTGCCAGCAGTTTATGGCCCAGGGGCTACACCTTC. This gives the protein CASSLWPRGYTF.

This rearrangement joins TRBV15 to TRBJ2-1, with 7 bases identical to TRBD2. J lost 0 bases, V lost 6 bases, and 8 bases had no gene match. The CDR3 has 16 residues. In germline, CDR1 is LNHNV, CDR2 YYDKDF (reference sequence). CDR3 DNA: TGTGCCACCAGGTTGCTAGCGGATCGCTCCTACAATGAGCAGTTCTTC. Translated, it gives CATRLLADRSYNEQFF.

The chain links TRBV5-6 to TRBJ1-2; D remains unclear. This CDR3 is 14 amino acids long. The ends were cut back, 4 bases at V and 5 bases at J, with 15 bases in the middle. Germline V gene lookup returns CDR1 SGHDT and CDR2 YYEEEE. Here the CDR3 reads CASSTLGRLYGYTF. The CDR3 nucleotides read TGTGCCAGCAGCACCCTCGGGAGGCTATATGGCTACACCTTC.

The rearrangement joins TRBV5-1 to TRBJ2-3; 7 bases align to TRBD1. Germline V gene sequence: CDR1 SGHRS, CDR2 YFSETQ. This CDR3 comprises 14 residues. V dropped 4 bases and J dropped 1; count of bases not matched to a gene: 3. Here the CDR3 reads CASSTGQGTDTQYF. The DNA for the CDR3 is TGCGCCAGCAGCACTGGACAGGGCACAGATACGCAGTATTTT.

The J gene is TRBJ2-3, the V gene TRBV9; a possible D gene is TRBD1 (7 bases). Germline V lookup: CDR1 SGDLS, CDR2 YYNGEE. Trimming took 4 bases from V and 0 from J, leaving 21 bases between them. This CDR3 comprises 18 residues. The CDR3 nucleotides read TGTGCCAGCAGCCCCCAGAGATTGGGGGGACAGAGCACAGATACGCAGTATTTT. This translates into CASSPQRLGGQSTDTQYF.

The rearrangement links TRBV10-3 to TRBJ1-1; no firm D call. CDR1 and CDR2 (germline): ENHRY, SYGVKD. The CDR3 is 14 amino acids. V lost 4 bases and J lost 1, with 10 bases in between. In DNA form, the CDR3 reads TGTGCCATCAGTGGAAAGAGCCAGAACACTGAAGCTTTCTTT. This encodes CAISGKSQNTEAFF.

The V and J genes are TRBV5-1 and TRBJ2-5; 9 bases agree with TRBD2. Germline loops: CDR1 SGHRS, CDR2 YFSETQ. The CDR3 has 16 residues. The junction had 8 bases not matched to a gene; V was cut back by 0 bases and J by 5 bases. This CDR3 reads CASSLVLAGTGETQYF. In DNA form, the CDR3 reads TGCGCCAGCAGCTTGGTGCTAGCGGGGACCGGGGAGACCCAGTACTTC.

As DNA, the CDR3 is TGTGCCAGCAGTCGGTATTCCGGGACTAGCGGGCGGTGGCCCTACGAGCAGTACTTC. Its translation: CASSRYSGTSGRWPYEQYF. The V gene is TRBV27, the J gene TRBJ2-7; 12 bases match TRBD2. This CDR3 is 19 amino acids long. Germline CDR1 MNHEY, CDR2 SMNVEV (reference sequence). V lost 5 bases, J lost 2 bases, and 16 bases stayed unmatched.

This chain joins TRBV28 and TRBJ1-1; D uncertain. This CDR3 spans 15 amino acids. V was shortened by 3 bases and J by 1 base, with 12 bases between the two germline ends. The germline gives CDR1 MDHEN, CDR2 SYDVKM. CDR3 residues: CASSLAGSGNTEAFF. The CDR3, as DNA: TGTGCCAGCAGTTTGGCGGGATCGGGGAACACTGAAGCTTTCTTT.

The genes are TRBV9 and TRBJ2-7; 10 bases line up with TRBD2. Germline CDR1 is SGDLS and CDR2 is YYNGEE. The CDR3 is made up of 12 amino acids. The ends lost 4 bases at V and 6 bases at J; junction bases unmatched: 1. The CDR3 region is CASSRTSGEQYF. The CDR3 DNA reads as TGTGCCAGCAGCCGGACTAGCGGCGAGCAGTACTTC.

The V call is TRBV29-1, the J call TRBJ1-4; 11 bases are a match to TRBD1. Trimming at V came to 7 bases and at J to 3 bases, leaving 4 bases not matched to a gene. The germline gives CDR1 SQVTM, CDR2 ANQGSEA. CDR3 length equals 14 residues. Written as DNA, the CDR3 is TGCAGCGCTCGGGACAGGGGGGCTAATGAAAAACTGTTTTTT. This encodes CSARDRGANEKLFF.

V usage is TRBV18 and J usage is TRBJ1-4, with D uncertain. This CDR3 contains 12 residues. CDR1 and CDR2 from the germline V gene are KGHSH and LQKENI. The V gene lost 6 bases and the J gene lost 4 bases, with 6 bases spanning the gap. CDR3 sequence reads: CASSLLNEKLFF. CDR3 nucleotide sequence: TGTGCCAGCTCCCTCCTTAATGAAAAACTGTTTTTT.

This sequence joins TRBV7-2 and TRBJ2-5, with 15 positions matching TRBD2. CDR3 length: 17 residues. The V gene end was trimmed by 5 bases and the J gene end by 6 bases; junction bases not matched to a gene: 10. Per germline, CDR1 SGHTA and CDR2 FQGNSA. This CDR3 is CASSPAGLAGGGKTQYF. The CDR3 nucleotides are TGTGCCAGCAGCCCCGCGGGACTAGCGGGAGGAGGGAAGACCCAGTACTTC. The full variable domain, rest sourced from reference TRBV7-2 and TRBJ2-5, is GAGVSQSPSNKVTEKGKDVELRCDPISGHTALYWYRQSLGQGLEFLIYFQGNSAPDKSGLPSDRFSAERTGGSVSTLTIQRTQQEDSAVYLCASSPAGLAGGGKTQYFGPGTRLLVL.

The chain recombines TRBV14 with TRBJ2-1; TRBD2 aligns across 13 bases. Looked up from germline, CDR1 is SGHDN and CDR2 is FVKESK. The CDR3 runs to 17 residues. Trimming removed 3 bases from V and 5 bases from J; junction bases left unmatched: 7. DNA for the CDR3: TGTGCCAGCAGCCAGGTGATGGGACTAGCGGGGAACAATGAGCAGTTCTTC. Its protein is CASSQVMGLAGNNEQFF.

The chain is built from TRBV24-1 and TRBJ1-1, with no clear D. Germline CDR1 KGHDR, CDR2 SFDVKD. The V and J ends lost 5 bases and 6 bases respectively, with 6 bases between them. The CDR3 is 11 residues long. The CDR3 reads CATSVGAEAFF. DNA of the CDR3: TGTGCCACCAGTGTGGGCGCTGAAGCTTTCTTT.

The J gene is TRBJ2-2, the V gene TRBV6-6; D remains ambiguous. The CDR3 has 16 residues. CDR1 and CDR2 (germline): MNHNY, SVGAGI (reference sequence). The V gene lost 4 bases and the J gene lost 3 bases, with 15 bases spanning the gap. The chain's CDR3 is CASSSTEARYTGELFF. CDR3 coding DNA: TGTGCCAGCAGTTCTACCGAAGCGAGATACACCGGGGAGCTGTTTTTT.

This rearrangement joins TRBV7-9 to TRBJ2-3; 12 positions match TRBD2. Germline assignment: CDR1 SEHNR and CDR2 FQNEAQ (reference sequence). CDR3 length: 16 amino acids. V was clipped by 3 bases and J by 2 bases; unmatched bases: 3. CDR3 DNA sequence: TGTGCCAGCAGCTTGGGACTAGCGGGTTCCACAGATACGCAGTATTTT. Its protein is CASSLGLAGSTDTQYF.

V usage is TRBV10-3 and J usage is TRBJ1-6; 9 nucleotides agree with TRBD1. This CDR3 has 17 amino acids. With 0 bases clipped from V and 7 bases from J, the junction kept 7 bases outside the gene matches. Germline lookup yields CDR1 ENHRY and CDR2 SYGVKD. The CDR3 DNA reads TGTGCCATCAGTGAGTCGATCCTCGACAGGGGGAATTCACCCCTCCACTTT. Translating it yields CAISESILDRGNSPLHF.

The CDR3 DNA reads as TGTGCCAGCTCACCCCCGCGGGGGCCCGGCTACACCTTC. It specifies CASSPPRGPGYTF. This sequence joins TRBV18 and TRBJ1-2, with D possibly being TRBD1 (6 bases). This CDR3 region has 13 residues. CDR1 and CDR2 from the germline V gene are KGHSH and LQKENI. The V gene lost 3 bases and the J gene lost 8 bases, with 13 bases spanning the gap.